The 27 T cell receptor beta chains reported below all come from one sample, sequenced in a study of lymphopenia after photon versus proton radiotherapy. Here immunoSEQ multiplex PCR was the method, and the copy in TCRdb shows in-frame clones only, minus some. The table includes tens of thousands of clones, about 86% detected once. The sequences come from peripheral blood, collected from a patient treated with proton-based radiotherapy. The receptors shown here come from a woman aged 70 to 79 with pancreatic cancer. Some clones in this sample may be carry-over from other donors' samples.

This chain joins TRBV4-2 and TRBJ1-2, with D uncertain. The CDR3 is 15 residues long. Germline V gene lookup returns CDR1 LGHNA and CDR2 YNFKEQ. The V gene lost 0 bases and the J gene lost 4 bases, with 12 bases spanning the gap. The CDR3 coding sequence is TGTGCCAGCAGCCAAGATGACCGAGACCCCTATGGCTACACCTTC. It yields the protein CASSQDDRDPYGYTF.

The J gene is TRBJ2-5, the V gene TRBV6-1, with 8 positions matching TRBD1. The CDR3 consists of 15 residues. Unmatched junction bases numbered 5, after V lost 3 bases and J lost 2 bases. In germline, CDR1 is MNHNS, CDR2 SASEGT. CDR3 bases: TGTGCCAGCAGTGAGGCTACAGGGGGTCAAGAGACCCAGTACTTC. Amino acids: CASSEATGGQETQYF.

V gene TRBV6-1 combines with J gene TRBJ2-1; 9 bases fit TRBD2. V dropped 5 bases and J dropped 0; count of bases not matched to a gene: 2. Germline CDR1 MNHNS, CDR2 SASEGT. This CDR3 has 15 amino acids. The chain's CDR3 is CASSKTSGSYNEQFF. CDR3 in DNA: TGTGCCAGCAGTAAGACTAGCGGCTCCTACAATGAGCAGTTCTTC.

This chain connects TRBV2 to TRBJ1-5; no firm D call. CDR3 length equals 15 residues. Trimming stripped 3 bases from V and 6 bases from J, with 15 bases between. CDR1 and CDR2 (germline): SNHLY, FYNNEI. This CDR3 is CASSDSGFGSQPQHF. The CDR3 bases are TGTGCCAGCAGTGATTCTGGGTTCGGAAGTCAGCCCCAGCATTTT.

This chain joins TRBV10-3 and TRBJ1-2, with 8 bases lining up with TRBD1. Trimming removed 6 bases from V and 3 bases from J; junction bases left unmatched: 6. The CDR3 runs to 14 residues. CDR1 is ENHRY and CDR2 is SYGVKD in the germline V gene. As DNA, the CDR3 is TGTGCCATCAGCGCATCGACAGGGGACTATGGCTACACCTTC. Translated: CAISASTGDYGYTF.

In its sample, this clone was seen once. CDR3 in amino acids: CASTLLGGNTEAFF. The DNA for the CDR3 is TGTGCCAGCACGCTTCTTGGGGGGAACACTGAAGCTTTCTTT. The chain couples TRBV6-6 to TRBJ1-1; a weak D match, TRBD1 (5 bases). Trimming cost V 7 bases and J 1 base, with 13 bases left between them. This CDR3 is 14 amino acids long. Germline assignment: CDR1 MNHNY and CDR2 SVGAGI (reference sequence).

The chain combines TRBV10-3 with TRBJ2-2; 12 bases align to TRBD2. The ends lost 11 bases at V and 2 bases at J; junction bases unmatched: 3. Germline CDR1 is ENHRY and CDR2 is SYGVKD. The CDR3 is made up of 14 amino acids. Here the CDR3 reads CAATSGSNTGELFF. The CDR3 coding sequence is TGTGCCGCGACTAGCGGGAGTAACACCGGGGAGCTGTTTTTT.

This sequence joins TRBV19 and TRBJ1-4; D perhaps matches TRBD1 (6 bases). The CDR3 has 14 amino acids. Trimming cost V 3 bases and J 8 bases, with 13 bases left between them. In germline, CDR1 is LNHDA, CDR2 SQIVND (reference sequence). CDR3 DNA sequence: TGTGCCAGTAGTATTCCAGGGGTGAAGGAAAAACTGTTTTTT. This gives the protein CASSIPGVKEKLFF.

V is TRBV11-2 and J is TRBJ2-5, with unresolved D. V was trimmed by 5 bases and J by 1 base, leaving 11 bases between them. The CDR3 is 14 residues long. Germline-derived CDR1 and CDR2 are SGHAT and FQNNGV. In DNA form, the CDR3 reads TGTGCCAGCAGCGGACCGGGTCCCCAAGAGACCCAGTACTTC. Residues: CASSGPGPQETQYF.

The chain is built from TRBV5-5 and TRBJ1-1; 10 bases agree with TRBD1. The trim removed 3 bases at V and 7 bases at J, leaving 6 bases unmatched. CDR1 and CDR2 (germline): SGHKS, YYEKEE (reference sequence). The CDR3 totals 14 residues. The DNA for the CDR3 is TGTGCCAGCAGCTCACTGACAGGGGGCGGTGAAGCTTTCTTT. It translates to CASSSLTGGGEAFF. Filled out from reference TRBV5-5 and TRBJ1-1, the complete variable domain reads DAGVTQSPTHLIKTRGQQVTLRCSPISGHKSVSWYQQVLGQGPQFIFQYYEKEERGRGNFPDRFSARQFPNYSSELNVNALLLGDSALYLCASSSLTGGGEAFFGQGTRLTVV.

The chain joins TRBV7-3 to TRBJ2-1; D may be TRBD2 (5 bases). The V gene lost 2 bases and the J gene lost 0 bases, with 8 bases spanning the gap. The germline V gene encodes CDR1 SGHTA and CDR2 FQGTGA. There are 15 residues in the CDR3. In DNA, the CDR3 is TGTGCCAGCAGCTTAGGAGCGGCCTCCTACAATGAGCAGTTCTTC. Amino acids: CASSLGAASYNEQFF.

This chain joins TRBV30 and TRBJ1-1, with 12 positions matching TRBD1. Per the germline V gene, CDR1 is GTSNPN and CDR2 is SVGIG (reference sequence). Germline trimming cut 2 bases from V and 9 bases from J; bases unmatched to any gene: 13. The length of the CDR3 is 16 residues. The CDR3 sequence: CAWSTGTGGLWEQAFF. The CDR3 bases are TGTGCCTGGAGTACCGGGACAGGGGGCCTCTGGGAGCAAGCTTTCTTT.

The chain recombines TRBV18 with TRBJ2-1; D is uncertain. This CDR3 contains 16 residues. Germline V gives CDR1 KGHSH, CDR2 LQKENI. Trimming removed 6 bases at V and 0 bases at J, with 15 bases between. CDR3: CASSSKIESSYNEQFF. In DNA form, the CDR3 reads TGTGCCAGCTCCTCGAAAATTGAGAGCTCCTACAATGAGCAGTTCTTC.

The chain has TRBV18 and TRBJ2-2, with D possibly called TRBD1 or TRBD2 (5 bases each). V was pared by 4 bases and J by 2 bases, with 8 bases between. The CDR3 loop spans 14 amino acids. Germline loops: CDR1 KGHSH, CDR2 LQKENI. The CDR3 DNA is TGTGCCAGCTCACGGGACGGTAACACCGGGGAGCTGTTTTTT. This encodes CASSRDGNTGELFF.

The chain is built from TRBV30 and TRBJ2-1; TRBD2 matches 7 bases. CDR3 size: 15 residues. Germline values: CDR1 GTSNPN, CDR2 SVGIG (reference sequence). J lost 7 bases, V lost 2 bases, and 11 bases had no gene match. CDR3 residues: CAWSRREGRWNEQFF. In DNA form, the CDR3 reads TGTGCCTGGAGTAGGAGGGAGGGCCGGTGGAATGAGCAGTTCTTC.

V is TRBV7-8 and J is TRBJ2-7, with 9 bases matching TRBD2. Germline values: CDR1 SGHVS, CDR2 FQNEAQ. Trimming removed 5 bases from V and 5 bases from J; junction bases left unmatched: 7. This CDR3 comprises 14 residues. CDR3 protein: CASSRGRALDEQYF. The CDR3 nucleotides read TGTGCCAGCAGCCGCGGGAGGGCCTTGGACGAGCAGTACTTC.

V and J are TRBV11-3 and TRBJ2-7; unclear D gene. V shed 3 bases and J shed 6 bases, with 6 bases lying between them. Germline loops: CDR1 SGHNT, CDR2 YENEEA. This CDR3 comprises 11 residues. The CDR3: CASSFRCEQYF. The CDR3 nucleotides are TGTGCCAGCAGCTTCCGCTGCGAGCAGTACTTC. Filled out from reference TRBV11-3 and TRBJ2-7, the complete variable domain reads EAGVVQSPRYKIIEKKQPVAFWCNPISGHNTLYWYLQNLGQGPELLIRYENEEAVDDSQLPKDRFSAERLKGVDSTLKIQPAELGDSAVYLCASSFRCEQYFGPGTRLTVT.

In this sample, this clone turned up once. The CDR3 DNA reads as TGTGCCAGCAGCTTGGTGGCAGGGAACTACAATGAGCAGTTCTTC. It encodes CASSLVAGNYNEQFF. The chain carries TRBV5-4 and TRBJ2-1; a possible D gene is TRBD1 (5 bases). Trimming removed 0 bases at V and 3 bases at J, with 10 bases between. The CDR3 contains 15 residues. CDR1 is SGHNT and CDR2 is YYREEE in the germline V gene (reference sequence).

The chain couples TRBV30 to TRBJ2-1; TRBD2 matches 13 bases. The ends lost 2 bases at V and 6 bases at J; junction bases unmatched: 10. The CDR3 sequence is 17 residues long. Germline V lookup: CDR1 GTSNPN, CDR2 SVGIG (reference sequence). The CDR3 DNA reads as TGTGCCTGGAGTCCGAGGACTAGCGGGAGTGTCTCCAATGAGCAGTTCTTC. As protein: CAWSPRTSGSVSNEQFF.

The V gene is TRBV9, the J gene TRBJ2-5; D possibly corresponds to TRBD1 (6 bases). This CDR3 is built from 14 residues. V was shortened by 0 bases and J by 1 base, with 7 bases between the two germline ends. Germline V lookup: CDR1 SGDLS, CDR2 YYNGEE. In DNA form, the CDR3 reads TGTGCCAGCAGCGTAGGGACAGCCCAAGAGACCCAGTACTTC. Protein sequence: CASSVGTAQETQYF.

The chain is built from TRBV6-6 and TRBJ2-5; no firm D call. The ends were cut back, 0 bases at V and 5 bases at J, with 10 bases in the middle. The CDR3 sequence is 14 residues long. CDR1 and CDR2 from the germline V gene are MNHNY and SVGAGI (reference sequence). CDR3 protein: CASSYSPGGETQYF. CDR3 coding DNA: TGTGCCAGCAGTTACTCACCGGGTGGTGAGACCCAGTACTTC.

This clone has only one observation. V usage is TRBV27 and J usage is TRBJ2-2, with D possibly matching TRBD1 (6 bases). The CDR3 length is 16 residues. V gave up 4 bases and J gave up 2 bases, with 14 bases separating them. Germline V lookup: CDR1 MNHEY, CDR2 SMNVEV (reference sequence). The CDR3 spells CASSYNRAPNTGELFF. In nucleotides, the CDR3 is TGTGCCAGCAGTTATAACAGGGCGCCTAACACCGGGGAGCTGTTTTTT.

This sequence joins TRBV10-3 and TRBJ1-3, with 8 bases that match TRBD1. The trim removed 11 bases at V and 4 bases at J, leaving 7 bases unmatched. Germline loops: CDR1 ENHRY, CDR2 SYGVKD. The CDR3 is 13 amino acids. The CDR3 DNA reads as TGTGCCGTCACGCAGGGGGCCGGAAACACCATATATTTT. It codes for CAVTQGAGNTIYF.

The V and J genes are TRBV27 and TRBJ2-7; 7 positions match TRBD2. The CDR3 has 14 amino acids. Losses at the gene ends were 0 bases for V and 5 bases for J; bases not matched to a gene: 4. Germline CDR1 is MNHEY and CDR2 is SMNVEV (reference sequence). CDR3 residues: CASSLSGGSHEQYF. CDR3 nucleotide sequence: TGTGCCAGCAGTTTATCCGGGGGGTCCCACGAGCAGTACTTC.

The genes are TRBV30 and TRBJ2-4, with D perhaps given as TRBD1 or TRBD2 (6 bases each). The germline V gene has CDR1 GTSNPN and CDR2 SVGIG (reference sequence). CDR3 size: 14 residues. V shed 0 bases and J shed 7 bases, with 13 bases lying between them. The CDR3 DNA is TGTGCCTGGAGTGTACAAGGGGGGTGGAACATTCAGTACTTC. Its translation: CAWSVQGGWNIQYF.

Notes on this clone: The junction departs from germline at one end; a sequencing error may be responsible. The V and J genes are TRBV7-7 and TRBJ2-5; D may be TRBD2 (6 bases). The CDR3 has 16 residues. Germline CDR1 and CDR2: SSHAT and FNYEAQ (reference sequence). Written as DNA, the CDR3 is TGTGCTAGCAGCTTGGGGGGTGGCGGAAACCAAGAGACCCAGTACTTC. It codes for CASSLGGGGNQETQYF.

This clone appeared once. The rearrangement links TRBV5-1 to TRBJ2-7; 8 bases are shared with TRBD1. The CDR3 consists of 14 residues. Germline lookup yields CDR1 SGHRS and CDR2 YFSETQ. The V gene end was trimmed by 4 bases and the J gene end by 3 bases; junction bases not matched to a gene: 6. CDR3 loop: CASSVAQGVYEQYF. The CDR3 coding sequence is TGCGCCAGCAGCGTGGCACAGGGGGTCTACGAGCAGTACTTC.